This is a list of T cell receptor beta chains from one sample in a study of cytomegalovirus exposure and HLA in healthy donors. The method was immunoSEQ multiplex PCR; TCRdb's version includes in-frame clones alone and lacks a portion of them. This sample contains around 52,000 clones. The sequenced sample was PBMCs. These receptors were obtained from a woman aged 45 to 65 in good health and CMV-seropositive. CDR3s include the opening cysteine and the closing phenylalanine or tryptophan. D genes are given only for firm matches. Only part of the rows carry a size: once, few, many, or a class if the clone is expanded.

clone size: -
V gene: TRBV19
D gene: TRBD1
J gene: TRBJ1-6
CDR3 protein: CASSIRDRSPLHF
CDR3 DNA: TGTGCCAGTAGTATACGGGACAGATCACCCCTCCACTTT

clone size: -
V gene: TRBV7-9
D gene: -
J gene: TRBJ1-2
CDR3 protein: CASAPSQAGDLANYGYTF
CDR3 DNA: TGTGCCAGCGCGCCCAGCCAGGCAGGGGATTTGGCTAACTATGGCTACACCTTC

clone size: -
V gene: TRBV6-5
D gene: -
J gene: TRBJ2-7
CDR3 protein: CASSLAGQEQYF
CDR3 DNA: TGTGCCAGCTCGTTGGCAGGGCAAGAGCAGTACTTC

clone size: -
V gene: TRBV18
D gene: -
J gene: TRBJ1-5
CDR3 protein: CASSPGGRQPQHF
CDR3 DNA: TGTGCCAGCTCACCCGGGGGGAGACAGCCCCAGCATTTT

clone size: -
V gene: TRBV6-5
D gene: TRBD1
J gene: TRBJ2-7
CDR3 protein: CASSGTDAYEQYF
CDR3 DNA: TGTGCCAGCAGCGGGACAGACGCCTACGAGCAGTACTTC

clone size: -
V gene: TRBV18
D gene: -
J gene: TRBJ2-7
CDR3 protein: CASSPPQGRVYEQYF
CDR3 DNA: TGTGCCAGCTCACCACCGCAGGGCCGGGTCTACGAGCAGTACTTC

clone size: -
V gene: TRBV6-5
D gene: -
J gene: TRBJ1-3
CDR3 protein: CASSTGAGNTIYF
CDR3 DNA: TGTGCCAGCAGTACCGGGGCTGGAAACACCATATATTTT

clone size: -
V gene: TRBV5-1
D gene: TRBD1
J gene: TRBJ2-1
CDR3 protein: CASSRDRAYNEQFF
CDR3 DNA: TGCGCCAGCAGCCGGGACAGGGCCTACAATGAGCAGTTCTTC

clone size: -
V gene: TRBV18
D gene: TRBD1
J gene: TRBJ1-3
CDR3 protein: CASSDRMDTIYF
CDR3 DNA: TGTGCCAGCTCGGACAGGATGGACACCATATATTTT

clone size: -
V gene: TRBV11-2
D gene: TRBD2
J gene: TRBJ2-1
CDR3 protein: CASSRTSGSLDEQFF
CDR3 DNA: TGTGCCAGCAGCCGAACTAGCGGGAGTCTCGATGAGCAGTTCTTC

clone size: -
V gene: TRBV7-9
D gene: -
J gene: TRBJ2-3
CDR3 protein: CASSLVLRRDTRTDTQYF
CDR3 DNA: TGTGCCAGCAGCTTAGTACTTCGAAGGGACACTCGCACAGATACGCAGTATTTT

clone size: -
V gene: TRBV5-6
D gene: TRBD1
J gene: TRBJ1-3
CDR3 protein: CASSRDRLNSGNTIYF
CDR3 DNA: TGTGCCAGCAGCCGGGACAGGTTGAACTCTGGAAACACCATATATTTT

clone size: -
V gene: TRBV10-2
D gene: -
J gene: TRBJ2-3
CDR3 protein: CASIRVASTDTQYF
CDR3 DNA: TGCGCCAGCATACGTGTAGCAAGCACAGATACGCAGTATTTT

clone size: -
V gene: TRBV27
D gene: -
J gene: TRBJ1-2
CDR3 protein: CASSLLQGSNYGYTF
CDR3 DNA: TGTGCCAGCAGTTTATTGCAGGGCTCGAACTATGGCTACACCTTC

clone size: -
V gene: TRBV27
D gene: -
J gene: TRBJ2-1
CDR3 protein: CASSPLNEQFF
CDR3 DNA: TGTGCCAGCAGTCCTCTAAATGAGCAGTTCTTC

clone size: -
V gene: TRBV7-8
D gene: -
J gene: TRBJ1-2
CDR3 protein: CASSLVAGFSGANYGYTF
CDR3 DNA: TGTGCCAGCAGCTTAGTTGCGGGGTTCTCTGGAGCTAACTATGGCTACACCTTC

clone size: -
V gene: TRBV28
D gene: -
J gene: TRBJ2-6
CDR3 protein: CASSSPGISGANVLTF
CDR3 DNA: TGTGCCAGCAGTTCGCCAGGGATTTCTGGGGCCAACGTCCTGACTTTC

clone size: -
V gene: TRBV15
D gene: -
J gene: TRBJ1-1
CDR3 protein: CATSRVNTPEAFF
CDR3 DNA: TGTGCCACCAGCAGAGTTAACACCCCTGAAGCTTTCTTT

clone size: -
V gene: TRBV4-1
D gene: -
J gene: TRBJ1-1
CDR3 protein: CASSPEQGLGTEAFF
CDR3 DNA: TGCGCCAGCAGCCCTGAACAGGGTTTGGGCACTGAAGCTTTCTTT

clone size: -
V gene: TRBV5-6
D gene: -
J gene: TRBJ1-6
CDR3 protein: CASSLARGSPLHF
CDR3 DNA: TGTGCCAGCAGCTTGGCCAGGGGATCACCCCTCCACTTT

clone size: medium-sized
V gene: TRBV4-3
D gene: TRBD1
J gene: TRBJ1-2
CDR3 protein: CASSQELQGSYGYTF
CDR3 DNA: TGCGCCAGCAGCCAAGAACTACAGGGGAGCTATGGCTACACCTTC

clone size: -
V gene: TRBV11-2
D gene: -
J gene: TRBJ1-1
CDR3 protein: CASSREGQLNTEAFF
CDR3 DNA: TGTGCCAGCAGCAGAGAGGGACAACTGAACACTGAAGCTTTCTTT

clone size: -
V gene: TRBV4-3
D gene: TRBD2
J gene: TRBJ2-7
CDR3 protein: CASSPGPGGASYEQYF
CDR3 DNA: TGCGCCAGCAGCCCCGGTCCCGGGGGGGCCTCCTACGAGCAGTACTTC

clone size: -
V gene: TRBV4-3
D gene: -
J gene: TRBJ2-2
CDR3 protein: CASSQGQNTGELFF
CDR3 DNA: TGCGCCAGCAGCCAAGGGCAGAACACCGGGGAGCTGTTTTTT

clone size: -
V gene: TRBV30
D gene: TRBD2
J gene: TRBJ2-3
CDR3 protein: CAWSKKGTGGQGTQYF
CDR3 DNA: TGTGCCTGGAGCAAGAAGGGAACGGGAGGGCAGGGAACGCAGTATTTT

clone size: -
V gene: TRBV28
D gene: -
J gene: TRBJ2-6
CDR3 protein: CASSSPRISGANVLTF
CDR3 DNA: TGTGCCAGCAGTTCTCCGAGGATCTCCGGGGCCAACGTCCTGACTTTC

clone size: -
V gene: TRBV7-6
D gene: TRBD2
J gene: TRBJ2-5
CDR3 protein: CASSSLAGLGETQYF
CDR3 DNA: TGTGCCAGCAGCTCACTAGCGGGACTAGGGGAGACCCAGTACTTC

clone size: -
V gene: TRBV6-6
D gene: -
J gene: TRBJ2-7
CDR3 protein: CASRTTTGKRAQYF
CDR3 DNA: TGTGCCAGCCGAACGACTACAGGGAAAAGGGCGCAGTACTTC

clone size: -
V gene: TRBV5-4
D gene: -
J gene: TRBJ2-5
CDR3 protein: CASSLDPDQETQYF
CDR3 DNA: TGTGCCAGCAGCTTGGACCCAGACCAAGAGACCCAGTACTTC

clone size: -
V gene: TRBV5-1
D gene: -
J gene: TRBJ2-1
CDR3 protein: CASSLSQGPYNEQFF
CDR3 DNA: TGCGCCAGCAGCTTGAGTCAGGGTCCTTACAATGAGCAGTTCTTC

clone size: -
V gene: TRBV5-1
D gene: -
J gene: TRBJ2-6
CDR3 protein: CASSLYTSGANVLTF
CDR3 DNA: TGCGCCAGCAGCTTGTACACCTCTGGGGCCAACGTCCTGACTTTC